These 17 T cell receptor beta chains originate from one sample sequenced in a study of T cell responses to AZD1222 COVID-19 vaccine. Only in-frame clones appear in the TCRdb table, and some are missing; sequencing was by immunoSEQ multiplex PCR. The sample records 100,000 to 150,000 clones, about 91% being singletons. This material consisted of peripheral blood, taken 28 days after the second AZD1222 dose. The receptors were sampled from an adult who received the AZD1222 COVID-19 vaccine.

The V gene is TRBV11-2, the J gene TRBJ2-2; D is undetermined. Trimming left V 6 bases short and J 0 bases short, with 8 bases between. The germline V gene encodes CDR1 SGHAT and CDR2 FQNNGV. CDR3 length: 14 residues. CDR3 protein: CASRKRANTGELFF. Written as DNA, the CDR3 is TGTGCCAGCAGGAAACGGGCGAACACCGGGGAGCTGTTTTTT. Together with reference TRBV11-2 and TRBJ2-2, the CDR3 gives the full variable domain: EAGVAQSPRYKIIEKRQSVAFWCNPISGHATLYWYQQILGQGPKLLIQFQNNGVVDDSQLPKDRFSAERLKGVDSTLKIQPAKLEDSAVYLCASRKRANTGELFFGEGSRLTVL.

The chain is built from TRBV9 and TRBJ2-7; 8 bases align to TRBD2. The V and J ends lost 0 bases and 2 bases, in that order; junction bases with no gene match: 7. Germline V CDR1 and CDR2: SGDLS, YYNGEE. This CDR3 spans 16 amino acids. The CDR3 coding sequence is TGTGCCAGCAGCGTAGGTGGCGGGGGGAGAGCCTACGAGCAGTACTTC. Amino acids: CASSVGGGGRAYEQYF.

The chain joins TRBV2 to TRBJ2-5; no reliable D call. This CDR3 comprises 12 residues. The germline CDR1 and CDR2 sequences are SNHLY and FYNNEI. V was pared by 7 bases and J by 1 base, with 7 bases between. The CDR3 sequence: CASNSLQETQYF. In nucleotides, the CDR3 is TGTGCCAGCAACAGCCTCCAAGAGACCCAGTACTTC. The variable domain in full, completed from reference TRBV2 and TRBJ2-5, reads EPEVTQTPSHQVTQMGQEVILRCVPISNHLYFYWYRQILGQKVEFLVSFYNNEISEKSEIFDDQFSVERPDGSNFTLKIRSTKLEDSAMYFCASNSLQETQYFGPGTRLLVL.

This chain connects TRBV5-4 to TRBJ1-2, with 7 nucleotides matching TRBD1. The CDR3 sequence is 15 residues long. V gave up 4 bases and J gave up 6 bases; unmatched junction bases: 12. Per the germline V gene, CDR1 is SGHNT and CDR2 is YYREEE (reference sequence). CDR3 in DNA: TGTGCCAGCAGCGGGGTGGGACAGTATGTCAATGGCTACACCTTC. It encodes CASSGVGQYVNGYTF.

This chain joins TRBV29-1 and TRBJ2-1; D call uncertain. The length of the CDR3 is 13 residues. Germline V lookup: CDR1 SQVTM, CDR2 ANQGSEA. V lost 4 bases and J 0 bases, leaving 7 bases between the germline ends. The CDR3 is CSVARSSYNEQFF. The CDR3 DNA is TGCAGCGTTGCACGGAGCTCCTACAATGAGCAGTTCTTC.

The chain recombines TRBV6-5 with TRBJ1-5; maybe TRBD1 (6 bases). V lost 6 bases, J lost 8 bases, and 17 bases lay in between. In germline, CDR1 is MNHEY, CDR2 SVGAGI. The CDR3 is 14 residues long. Written as DNA, the CDR3 is TGTGCCAGCAGCCGTACAGGGATTTTAGAGCCCCAGCATTTT. Its translation: CASSRTGILEPQHF.

The rearrangement joins TRBV18 to TRBJ2-5, with 10 bases matching TRBD2. Trimming took 4 bases from V and 6 from J; bases not matched to a gene: 8. This CDR3 is 15 amino acids long. Germline loops: CDR1 KGHSH, CDR2 LQKENI. The CDR3 protein is CASSHEREGLKTQYF. The CDR3 bases are TGTGCCAGCTCACATGAGCGGGAGGGCCTAAAGACCCAGTACTTC.

This rearrangement joins TRBV19 to TRBJ2-7, with D unclear. CDR3 length equals 13 residues. Between the trimmed V and J ends, which lost 8 bases and 0 bases, there was a span of 11 bases. Germline lookup yields CDR1 LNHDA and CDR2 SQIVND (reference sequence). Written as DNA, the CDR3 is TGTGCCAGTTCTTCGCAGCACTCCTACGAGCAGTACGTC. Protein: CASSSQHSYEQYV.

This chain uses TRBV6-5 with TRBJ1-2, with a weak D call TRBD1 (5 bases). The CDR3 runs to 13 residues. CDR1 is MNHEY and CDR2 is SVGAGI in the germline V gene. V was pared by 6 bases and J by 2 bases, with 10 bases between. The CDR3 DNA follows: TGTGCCAGCAGACCTTCAGGGAACTATGGCTACACCTTC. It specifies CASRPSGNYGYTF.

The rearrangement links TRBV6-2 or TRBV6-3 to TRBJ2-7; 10 nucleotides line up with TRBD1. The germline CDR1 and CDR2 sequences are MNHEY and SVGEGT. The junction had 4 bases not matched to a gene; V was cut back by 6 bases and J by 2 bases. There are 14 residues in the CDR3. The CDR3, as DNA: TGTGCCAGCAGCGGGACAGGGGATCCCTACGAGCAGTACGTC. Residues: CASSGTGDPYEQYV.

The V gene is TRBV7-6, the J gene TRBJ2-5; 10 positions match TRBD2. V lost 3 bases and J lost 1; bases outside the gene matches: 8. Germline V gene sequence: CDR1 SGHVS, CDR2 FNYEAQ. The length of the CDR3 is 17 residues. The CDR3 loop is CASSFRAGGWGQETQYF. The CDR3, as DNA: TGTGCCAGCAGCTTTAGAGCGGGAGGGTGGGGCCAAGAGACCCAGTACTTC.

J is TRBJ1-1 and V is TRBV14, with a tentative D call TRBD1 (5 bases). Germline CDR1 SGHDN, CDR2 FVKESK. Trimming removed 1 base at V and 10 bases at J, with 7 bases between. The CDR3 is made up of 11 amino acids. The CDR3 protein is CASSQGGAAFF. CDR3 nucleotide sequence: TGTGCCAGCAGCCAAGGAGGGGCAGCTTTCTTT.

V and J are TRBV7-6 and TRBJ2-1, with 9 positions matching TRBD2. CDR1 SGHVS and CDR2 FNYEAQ come from the germline V gene. The CDR3 totals 17 residues. The trim removed 1 base at V and 4 bases at J, leaving 8 bases unmatched. CDR3 amino acids: CASSLVTSGLSYNEQFF. CDR3 sequence (DNA): TGTGCCAGCAGCTTAGTGACTAGCGGCCTATCTTACAATGAGCAGTTCTTC.

Only a few counts were recorded for this clone. This chain joins TRBV5-8 and TRBJ1-2, with 10 positions matching TRBD1. The germline gives CDR1 SGHTS, CDR2 YDEGEE. The V gene end was trimmed by 3 bases and the J gene end by 5 bases; junction bases not matched to a gene: 7. The CDR3 runs 15 residues. The CDR3 DNA is TGTGCCAGCAGCTCGGGACAGGGGAGAGTTTATGGCTACACCTTC. Residues: CASSSGQGRVYGYTF.

This clone was counted a single time. V and J are TRBV6-5 and TRBJ1-1; D is uncertain. Germline CDR1 reads MNHEY; CDR2 reads SVGAGI. The germline V and J ends were trimmed by 6 bases and 0 bases, with 5 bases remaining between them. This CDR3 contains 12 residues. CDR3 DNA: TGTGCCAGCAGAACAGTGAACACTGAAGCTTTCTTT. Protein sequence: CASRTVNTEAFF.

The rearrangement links TRBV4-1 to TRBJ1-4; possible D gene TRBD1, 6 bases. Trimming cost V 3 bases and J 6 bases, with 17 bases left between them. Germline-derived CDR1 and CDR2 are MGHRA and YSYEKL. The CDR3 extends over 16 amino acids. CDR3 loop: CASSHQTGRGDEKLFF. The CDR3 coding sequence is TGCGCCAGCAGCCACCAAACAGGGAGGGGGGATGAAAAACTGTTTTTT.

The chain employs TRBV2 and TRBJ2-7, with D perhaps matching TRBD1 or TRBD2 (5 bases each). From germline, CDR1 is SNHLY and CDR2 FYNNEI. Trimming left V 7 bases short and J 2 bases short, with 12 bases between. This CDR3 comprises 13 residues. CDR3 protein: CASNGATTYEQYV. The CDR3 nucleotides read TGTGCCAGCAACGGGGCGACTACCTACGAGCAGTACGTC.